The 19 T cell receptor beta chains below come from one sample, sequenced in a study of human T cells and chemical hapten exposure (dated by TCRdb to 2020 to 2023). Library preparation was by 5' RACE. TCRdb records Illumina MiSeq as the sequencer. The public reads were quality trimmed at Q25 with fastp and then assembled into clones with MiXCR by TCRdb, keeping productive beta chains. A single entry per CDR3 protein holds the most common genes and DNA from its merged rows. For this sample there are some 150,000 distinct CDR3 sequences; around 4.4% appear just once. About 1.3% of the sample is in the top ten clones. Unfractionated whole blood was collected in Tempus Blood RNA tubes, and total RNA was extracted from that blood. The receptors were gathered from a female donor in good health.

This clonotype was recorded at least ten times. V and J are TRBV5-1 and TRBJ2-3, with TRBD1 identical over 7 bases. Trimming took 9 bases from V and 0 from J; bases not matched to a gene: 10. In germline, CDR1 is SGHRS, CDR2 YFSETQ. The CDR3 is 15 amino acids. CDR3 sequence: CATCQGDASTDTQYF. CDR3 bases: TGCGCCACCTGCCAGGGGGATGCTAGCACAGATACGCAGTATTTT.

In regard to this clonotype: This clone may be a read error of a much larger clone one base away. The rearrangement joins TRBV5-1 to TRBJ1-2; D is unresolved. Trimming shortened V by 0 bases and J by 6 bases, and 9 bases separated the two germline ends. The CDR3 covers 13 residues. Germline values: CDR1 SGHRS, CDR2 YFSETQ. The CDR3 loop reads CASSLGLINGYTF. Here the CDR3 DNA reads TGCGCCAGCAGCTTGGGACTGATCAATGGCTACACCTTC.

As DNA, the CDR3 is TGTGCCAGCAGCCGATGGGGGTTGGGGAATTCACCCCTCCACTTT. This gives the protein CASSRWGLGNSPLHF. V and J are TRBV14 and TRBJ1-6, with D possibly TRBD1 on 5 matching bases. CDR1 and CDR2 from the germline V gene are SGHDN and FVKESK. The CDR3 runs to 15 residues. The V end lost 4 bases, the J end lost 7 bases, and 14 bases lay between the germline ends.

This clonotype has just a few counts. V usage is TRBV4-2 and J usage is TRBJ1-1, with TRBD1 as a possible D gene (5 bases). CDR1 is LGHNA and CDR2 is YNFKEQ in the germline V gene. The V and J ends lost 6 bases and 1 base respectively, with 15 bases between them. The CDR3 length is 15 residues. CDR3 in amino acids: CASRFLDQGNTEAFF. In nucleotides, the CDR3 is TGTGCCAGCAGATTTTTAGATCAGGGGAACACTGAAGCTTTCTTT.

This clonotype was found many times. This sequence joins TRBV7-9 and TRBJ2-1; TRBD1 matches 10 bases. Germline V gene lookup returns CDR1 SEHNR and CDR2 FQNEAQ (reference sequence). This CDR3 has 11 amino acids. V dropped 5 bases and J dropped 14; count of bases not matched to a gene: 3. CDR3 bases: TGTGCCAGCAGCAAGGACAGGGGGGAGTTCTTC. Amino acids: CASSKDRGEFF.

At least ten counts were recorded for this clonotype. This chain joins TRBV18 and TRBJ1-4, with D uncertain. CDR3 length: 13 amino acids. V was shortened by 4 bases and J by 3 bases, with 6 bases between the two germline ends. Germline V lookup: CDR1 KGHSH, CDR2 LQKENI. The DNA for the CDR3 is TGTGCCAGCTCACGGTCGGCTAATGAAAAACTGTTTTTT. The encoded protein is CASSRSANEKLFF.

There are many counts of this clonotype. The gene calls are TRBV5-1 and TRBJ1-1, with D possibly being TRBD1 (6 bases). V lost 2 bases and J 1 base, leaving 15 bases between the germline ends. The CDR3 covers 16 residues. The germline V gene has CDR1 SGHRS and CDR2 YFSETQ. CDR3 sequence (DNA): TGCGCCAGCAGCTTCGGCGGACACAGGGCGAACACTGAAGCTTTCTTT. Its protein product is CASSFGGHRANTEAFF. The variable domain in full, with the rest retrieved from reference TRBV5-1 and TRBJ1-1, is KAGVTQTPRYLIKTRGQQVTLSCSPISGHRSVSWYQQTPGQGLQFLFEYFSETQRNKGNFPGRFSGRQFSNSRSEMNVSTLELGDSALYLCASSFGGHRANTEAFFGQGTRLTVV.

This clonotype was recorded many times. V and J are TRBV9 and TRBJ2-6; possibly TRBD1 for D (6 bases). The V end lost 0 bases, the J end lost 0 bases, and 13 bases lay between the germline ends. The length of the CDR3 is 18 residues. Looked up from germline, CDR1 is SGDLS and CDR2 is YYNGEE. The CDR3 loop is CASSVVAGARSGANVLTF. The DNA of the CDR3 is TGTGCCAGCAGCGTAGTAGCAGGGGCGCGCTCTGGGGCCAACGTCCTGACTTTC.

This clonotype has at least ten counts. The J gene is TRBJ2-2, the V gene TRBV4-1, with D tentatively TRBD2 (6 bases). Per germline, CDR1 MGHRA and CDR2 YSYEKL. V gave up 4 bases and J gave up 2 bases, with 11 bases separating them. The CDR3 is 15 amino acids. CDR3 coding DNA: TGCGCCAGCAGCCCCTCGGGACTCAACACCGGGGAGCTGTTTTTT. Protein product: CASSPSGLNTGELFF.

This clonotype was detected many times. The J gene is TRBJ2-7, the V gene TRBV6-5; weak D call: TRBD2 (6 bases). The germline V gene encodes CDR1 MNHEY and CDR2 SVGAGI. Trimming left V 4 bases short and J 5 bases short, with 12 bases between. The CDR3 contains 13 residues. The CDR3 here is CASSSGVRHEQYF. The CDR3 coding sequence is TGTGCCAGCAGTTCGGGAGTTCGTCACGAGCAGTACTTC.

This clonotype was detected only a few times. The V and J genes are TRBV7-9 and TRBJ2-2, with D perhaps matching TRBD2 (6 bases). Germline V lookup: CDR1 SEHNR, CDR2 FQNEAQ (reference sequence). Trimming took 6 bases from V and 14 from J, leaving 28 bases between them. The CDR3 contains 16 residues. The CDR3 sequence: CASSLHGGGTVHGLFF. The CDR3 DNA sequence: TGTGCCAGCAGTCTCCACGGTGGGGGGACCGTCCATGGCCTGTTTTTT. Full variable domain (missing parts from reference TRBV7-9 and TRBJ2-2): DTGVSQNPRHKITKRGQNVTFRCDPISEHNRLYWYRQTLGQGPEFLTYFQNEAQLEKSRLLSDRFSAERPKGSFSTLEIQRTEQGDSAMYLCASSLHGGGTVHGLFFGEGSRLTVL.

This clonotype was observed many times. The rearrangement links TRBV19 to TRBJ2-1; 9 bases are a match to TRBD2. This CDR3 is built from 16 residues. The V and J ends lost 7 bases and 1 base, in that order; junction bases with no gene match: 8. CDR1 is LNHDA, CDR2 SQIVND, per germline (reference sequence). The CDR3 here is CASIASGVGSYNEQFF. As DNA, the CDR3 is TGTGCCAGTATAGCTAGCGGGGTTGGGTCCTACAATGAGCAGTTCTTC.

The sample holds many counts of this clonotype. The chain links TRBV21-1 to TRBJ2-2; TRBD1 is taken as the D call from the table, unchecked against the DNA. TRBV21-1 constitutes a pseudogene. This CDR3 has 17 residues. DNA for the CDR3: TGTGCCAGCAGCCCAGAGGAACAGGGGGGGAACACCGGGGAGCTGTTTTTT. Translating it yields CASSPEEQGGNTGELFF.

This clonotype occurred many times. V and J are TRBV4-1 and TRBJ1-2; D unresolved. The CDR3 extends over 17 amino acids. V lost 2 bases and J 4 bases, leaving 20 bases between the germline ends. Germline values: CDR1 MGHRA, CDR2 YSYEKL. The CDR3 is CASSQSLAQRETYGYTF. CDR3 in DNA: TGCGCCAGCAGCCAATCCCTTGCACAGAGGGAAACCTATGGCTACACCTTC.

This clonotype was seen repeatedly, ten times or more. This chain uses TRBV7-2 with TRBJ2-7; unclear D gene. Germline CDR1 SGHTA, CDR2 FQGNSA. The V end lost 5 bases, the J end lost 6 bases, and 17 bases lay between the germline ends. CDR3 length: 14 amino acids. The CDR3 region is CASSPRAPPSEQYF. The CDR3 DNA is TGTGCCAGCAGCCCCCGGGCTCCTCCGTCCGAGCAGTACTTC. The full variable domain, with the rest looked up from reference TRBV7-2 and TRBJ2-7, is GAGVSQSPSNKVTEKGKDVELRCDPISGHTALYWYRQSLGQGLEFLIYFQGNSAPDKSGLPSDRFSAERTGGSVSTLTIQRTQQEDSAVYLCASSPRAPPSEQYFGPGTRLTVT.

This clonotype came up many times. This chain joins TRBV2 and TRBJ2-3; TRBD2 matches at 11 bases. CDR1 and CDR2 (germline): SNHLY, FYNNEI. The CDR3 covers 17 residues. The J segment lost 7 bases and the V segment lost 8 bases, leaving 17 bases of the junction unmatched. The chain's CDR3 is CASSRLASGGSGYTQYF. The DNA for the CDR3 is TGTGCCAGCTCCCGATTAGCTAGCGGGGGGTCCGGGTATACGCAGTATTTT.

This clonotype was picked up many times. The gene calls are TRBV5-4 and TRBJ1-1, with D possibly matching TRBD1 (5 bases). Germline CDR1 and CDR2: SGHNT and YYREEE (reference sequence). This CDR3 has 15 residues. The V and J ends lost 5 bases and 0 bases respectively, with 14 bases between them. CDR3: CASRDDRLLNTEAFF. As DNA, the CDR3 is TGTGCCAGCAGAGATGACAGATTACTGAACACTGAAGCTTTCTTT.

This clonotype has at least ten counts. The J gene is TRBJ2-6, the V gene TRBV9, with 8 nucleotides matching TRBD2. V lost 0 bases, J lost 2 bases, and 10 bases stayed unmatched. There are 19 residues in the CDR3. Germline CDR1 reads SGDLS; CDR2 reads YYNGEE. The CDR3 nucleotides are TGTGCCAGCAGCGTAGAGGTCCCGGGACTAGAGACTGGGGCCAACGTCCTGACTTTC. Translation: CASSVEVPGLETGANVLTF.

This sequence joins TRBV15 and TRBJ2-5; a possible D gene is TRBD2 (6 bases). Germline loops: CDR1 LNHNV, CDR2 YYDKDF (reference sequence). The CDR3 is made up of 12 amino acids. Trimming removed 0 bases from V and 10 bases from J, with 9 bases in between. The CDR3 sequence: CATSRDRRDQYF. The DNA for the CDR3 is TGTGCCACCAGCAGAGATCGGAGGGACCAGTACTTC.